A selection of T cell receptor beta chains follows, all from one sample in a study of blood T cell repertoires in COVID-19. This table comes from immunoSEQ multiplex PCR, and its TCRdb copy is limited to in-frame clones, with some not included. The sample shows nearly 95,000 clones, more than 75% of them seen only once. Sequenced input: peripheral blood. All receptors derive from a human donor with acute or convalescent COVID-19. The donor label of this sample is uncertain. Each CDR3 is given with its conserved first and last residue. Fields, in order: J gene, clone size, V gene, D gene, CDR3 DNA, CDR3 protein. D genes are given only for firm matches. Part of the rows lack a size; the others show once, few, many or a class for expanded clones.

TRBJ1-1 | NA | TRBV16 | TRBD1 | TGTGCCAGCAGCCAACGGACAGGGGGCCCTTTTGAAGCTTTCTTT | CASSQRTGGPFEAFF
TRBJ2-5 | NA | TRBV5-1 | NA | TGCGCCAGCAGCGAGGGGGGGGGCGGGACCCAGTACTTC | CASSEGGGGTQYF
TRBJ2-5 | NA | TRBV7-9 | TRBD2 | TGTGCCAGCAGAAACCCGCGGGGGGATATACAAGAGACCCAGTACTTC | CASRNPRGDIQETQYF
TRBJ2-2 | NA | TRBV7-3 | NA | TGTGCCAGCAGCCCATTAACAGGGACCGGGGAGCTGTTTTTT | CASSPLTGTGELFF
TRBJ1-5 | NA | TRBV7-8 | TRBD1 | TGTGCTTCGCAGGGGGCGCGAGTTGGTCAGCCCCAGCATTTT | CASQGARVGQPQHF
TRBJ2-5 | NA | TRBV24-1 | TRBD2 | TGTGCCACCAGTGACCCCGGGACTAGCGGGGGGTACCAAGAGACCCAGTACTTC | CATSDPGTSGGYQETQYF
TRBJ1-2 | NA | TRBV6-1 | NA | TGTGCCAGCAGTGAAACAGGAAGGTCCCCTAGCGGCTATGGCTACACCTTC | CASSETGRSPSGYGYTF
TRBJ2-6 | NA | TRBV7-2 | TRBD1 | TGTGCCAGCAGCCGTGACCAACAGGGGGCGACGGGGGCCAACGTCCTGACTTTC | CASSRDQQGATGANVLTF
TRBJ1-6 | NA | TRBV9 | TRBD1 | TGTGCCAGCACCACTGGACAGGGAAACTATAATTCACCCCTCCACTTT | CASTTGQGNYNSPLHF
TRBJ2-7 | NA | TRBV7-2 | TRBD2 | TGTGCCAGCAGCAGAAGACTAGCGGGGGGCTACGAGCAGTACTTC | CASSRRLAGGYEQYF
TRBJ1-4 | NA | TRBV3-1/TRBV3-2 | NA | TGTGCCAGCAGCCAAGCTTGGGGAGGGGCAACTAATGAAAAACTGTTTTTT | CASSQAWGGATNEKLFF
TRBJ2-5 | NA | TRBV18 | NA | TGTGCCAGCTCAGAGCAAGAGACCCAGTACTTC | CASSEQETQYF
TRBJ2-7 | NA | TRBV2 | NA | TGTGCCAGCAGTGTAATCAGGGGTAACGAGCAGTACTTC | CASSVIRGNEQYF
TRBJ2-7 | once | TRBV5-1 | TRBD1 | TGCGCCAGCAGCTTGGCGGGACAGAACTACGAGCAGTACTTC | CASSLAGQNYEQYF
TRBJ2-7 | NA | TRBV28 | NA | TGTGCCAGCAGCAGTTATGGGCCCGGCTCCTACGAGCAGTACTTC | CASSSYGPGSYEQYF
TRBJ1-1 | NA | TRBV5-4 | NA | TGTGCCAGCACCCCGAGGGGGGGGAACACTGAAGCTTTCTTT | CASTPRGGNTEAFF
TRBJ1-4 | NA | TRBV9 | TRBD1 | TGTGCCAGCAGCAAACGACAGGGATCTAATGAAAAACTGTTTTTT | CASSKRQGSNEKLFF
TRBJ2-1 | NA | TRBV11-1 | NA | TGTGCCAGCAGCTTAGCTTTCGGGACTCCTGACTACAATGAGCAGTTCTTC | CASSLAFGTPDYNEQFF
TRBJ2-5 | NA | TRBV9 | TRBD1 | TGTGCCAGCAGCGTGGGAGGACAGGGGAGGGAGACCCAGTACTTC | CASSVGGQGRETQYF
TRBJ1-4 | NA | TRBV18 | NA | TGTGCCAGCTCACTAGACAGGTCGGGGCATACTAATGAAAAACTGTTTTTT | CASSLDRSGHTNEKLFF
TRBJ2-7 | once | TRBV4-3 | TRBD2 | TGCGCCAGCAGCCAGCCGGCTAGCGGGGTCGACGAGCAGTACTTC | CASSQPASGVDEQYF
TRBJ2-1 | NA | TRBV5-4 | TRBD2 | TGTGCCAGCAGCCGCGGGGGGCGGGGGCCCGGTGAGCAGTTCTTC | CASSRGGRGPGEQFF
TRBJ2-6 | NA | TRBV7-3 | NA | TGTGCCAGCAGCCCCCGGGTGGAGGGTGGGGCCAACGTCCTGACTTTC | CASSPRVEGGANVLTF
TRBJ1-6 | NA | TRBV3-1/TRBV3-2 | NA | TGTGCCAGCAGTCAGGGGCCCTATAATTCACCCCTCCACTTT | CASSQGPYNSPLHF
TRBJ2-2 | once | TRBV28 | NA | TGTGCCAGCAGTTTCGGGAGTCCGATTAACACCGGGGAGCTGTTTTTT | CASSFGSPINTGELFF
TRBJ2-6 | few | TRBV19 | NA | TGTGCCAGTACAGCGACCCCTGGGGCCAACGTCCTGACTTTC | CASTATPGANVLTF
TRBJ1-1 | NA | TRBV30 | NA | TGTGCCTGGGGCCGGCGGACTGAAGCTTTCTTT | CAWGRRTEAFF
TRBJ2-7 | NA | TRBV15 | NA | TGTGCCACCAGCAGAGGGGGCAGCCCTTCCTACGAGCAGTACTTC | CATSRGGSPSYEQYF
TRBJ1-6 | once | TRBV6-5 | NA | TGTGCCAGCAGCTCCACGAGTTCCACCCCTTCACCCCTCCACTTT | CASSSTSSTPSPLHF
TRBJ2-5 | NA | TRBV7-9 | NA | TGTGCCAGCAGCTTAGGGGCGGGAATACAAGAGACCCAGTACTTC | CASSLGAGIQETQYF
TRBJ1-1 | NA | TRBV7-8 | NA | TGTGCCAGCAGCTTAGGGGAGTACACTGAAGCTTTCTTT | CASSLGEYTEAFF
TRBJ1-5 | once | TRBV9 | NA | TGTGCCAGCAGCGTAGCTGGCAGGGTCAATCAGCCCCAGCATTTT | CASSVAGRVNQPQHF
TRBJ2-1 | NA | TRBV19 | TRBD2 | TGTGCCACGAATCCCGGGACTAGCGGGGGGGCCTGGTACAATGAGCAGTTCTTC | CATNPGTSGGAWYNEQFF
TRBJ2-2 | NA | TRBV7-2 | TRBD1 | TGTGCCAGCAGCTACCCGACAGGGTCCACCGGGGAGCTGTTTTTT | CASSYPTGSTGELFF
TRBJ2-1 | NA | TRBV18 | TRBD2 | TGTGCCAGCTCCCGACTAGCGGGGGATTCAAAAGAGCAGTTCTTC | CASSRLAGDSKEQFF
TRBJ1-1 | NA | TRBV5-8 | TRBD1 | TGTGCCAGCAGCTTGGGGACAGGAATGAACACTGAAGCTTTCTTT | CASSLGTGMNTEAFF
TRBJ2-3 | NA | TRBV5-1 | NA | TGCGCCAGCAGCTTGGAGTCCTATAGCACAGATACGCAGTATTTT | CASSLESYSTDTQYF
TRBJ2-7 | NA | TRBV21-1 | NA | TGTGCCAGCAGCCCCCGGGACAGGGGTTCTCGAGGGCTTAACTTC | CASSPRDRGSRGLNF
TRBJ2-7 | NA | TRBV5-8 | TRBD2 | TGTGCCAGCAGCTTGTTGCTAGCGGTCACCTACGAGCAGTACTTC | CASSLLLAVTYEQYF
TRBJ1-1 | NA | TRBV11-2 | NA | TGTGCCAGCAGCTTATCGCGGGCGAATAAAGCTTTCTTT | CASSLSRANKAFF
TRBJ1-2 | NA | TRBV11-1 | NA | TGTGCCAGCAGCTTAAAGATCACAGCTGGCTACACCTTC | CASSLKITAGYTF
TRBJ2-3 | NA | TRBV5-4 | TRBD2 | TGTGCCAGCAGCCCCTATACTAGCGGGGGGTCAAATACGCAGTATTTT | CASSPYTSGGSNTQYF
TRBJ1-3 | NA | TRBV19 | TRBD1 | TGTGCCAGTAGTAAGCCAGGGGGCGGCAACTCGAACACCATATATTTT | CASSKPGGGNSNTIYF
TRBJ1-6 | NA | TRBV19 | NA | TGTGCCAGCCGCAGCGGGACTTTCTCTAGCTCCTATAATTCACCCCTCCACTTT | CASRSGTFSSSYNSPLHF
TRBJ1-4 | NA | TRBV14 | TRBD1 | TGTGCCAGCAGCCGTACAGGGGGCTCAACTAATGAAAAACTGTTTTTT | CASSRTGGSTNEKLFF
TRBJ1-4 | NA | TRBV9 | NA | TGTGCCAGCAGCGTAGCCCCCGGGACACCGAATGAAAAACTGTTTTTT | CASSVAPGTPNEKLFF
TRBJ1-1 | NA | TRBV28 | NA | TGTGCCAGCAGTCTGGGGCAGGCAGAAGCTTTCTTT | CASSLGQAEAFF
TRBJ2-5 | NA | TRBV7-3 | NA | TGTGCCAGCAGCCCGGGGAACCAAGAGACCCAGTACTTC | CASSPGNQETQYF
TRBJ2-2 | NA | TRBV6-5 | NA | TGTGCCAGCAGTCCCGACCCAGGCTCCGGGGAGCTGTTTTTT | CASSPDPGSGELFF
TRBJ1-5 | NA | TRBV2 | NA | TGTGCCAGCAGTGAAGAGGCGGGTACTCAGCCCCAGCATTTT | CASSEEAGTQPQHF
TRBJ1-1 | NA | TRBV28 | NA | TGTGCCAGCAGTACGACTATCCGAAGGGGGAATTGGAACACTGAAGCTTTCTTT | CASSTTIRRGNWNTEAFF
TRBJ1-1 | NA | TRBV28 | NA | TGTGCCAGCAGTTTTTCGTTGTCTACCACTGAAGCTTTCTTT | CASSFSLSTTEAFF
TRBJ2-7 | NA | TRBV11-2 | TRBD1 | TGTGCCAGCAGCTTAGGGGACAGGGGGCAAGAGCAGTACTTC | CASSLGDRGQEQYF